This T cell receptor (beta chain) is drawn from a study of T cells after posttransplantation cyclophosphamide. Germline values: CDR1 SGDLS, CDR2 YYNGEE. The V segment lost 3 bases and the J segment 4 bases; nucleotides outside the gene matches: 9. CDR3 length: 15 residues. Findings and limits, study-wide: TRB overlap between skin or GI tissue T cells and blood was limited. Donor-recipient repertoire similarity was low at 1-2 months, rising over year one.

Sequencing used immunoSEQ multiplex PCR; TCRdb keeps in-frame clones, though not all of them. This sample has around 66,000 clones; around 95% occur once, and the top ten carry about 3.2%. This clone was found once. Its antigen remains unknown. The chain employs TRBV9 and TRBJ1-1, with 7 bases identical to TRBD1. Sequenced material: PBMCs. This receptor was taken from a woman aged 25 to 45 in good health and a related stem cell transplant donor. CDR3 DNA: TGTGCCAGCAGCGGTCACAGGGGCCCCAGCACTGAAGCTTTCTTT. This sequence encodes CASSGHRGPSTEAFF.